Listed here are 17 T cell receptor beta chains from one sample, sequenced in a study of blood T cell repertoires in COVID-19. The data were produced by immunoSEQ multiplex PCR, yet TCRdb's version contains in-frame clones alone and is incomplete. The data hold 90,000 to 120,000 clones, with 80% to 90% observed a single time. Input material: peripheral blood. These TCRs come from a man aged 35 to 55 with active or convalescent COVID-19.

The V gene is TRBV28, the J gene TRBJ1-1, with 10 bases that match TRBD1. Germline lookup yields CDR1 MDHEN and CDR2 SYDVKM. V was pared by 6 bases and J by 6 bases, with 7 bases of the junction left unmatched. The CDR3 length is 14 residues. In DNA form, the CDR3 reads TGTGCCAGCAGACGCGGGACAGGGGCCCCTGAAGCTTTCTTT. Translating gives CASRRGTGAPEAFF.

Comments on this clone: This same CDR3 is encoded by further DNA sequences in the sample. The chain has TRBV5-1 and TRBJ2-7; 9 positions match TRBD1. J gave up 2 bases and V 4 bases, and 4 bases lay outside the gene matches. Germline lookup yields CDR1 SGHRS and CDR2 YFSETQ. The CDR3 runs 14 residues. The CDR3 coding sequence is TGCGCCAGCAGCCCCGGGACAGGGCCCTACGAGCAGTACTTC. Translating gives CASSPGTGPYEQYF. The full variable domain, rest sourced from reference TRBV5-1 and TRBJ2-7, is KAGVTQTPRYLIKTRGQQVTLSCSPISGHRSVSWYQQTPGQGLQFLFEYFSETQRNKGNFPGRFSGRQFSNSRSEMNVSTLELGDSALYLCASSPGTGPYEQYFGPGTRLTVT.

The chain couples TRBV15 to TRBJ2-3; TRBD2 agrees at 8 bases. Germline V gene data show CDR1 as LNHNV and CDR2 as YYDKDF (reference sequence). This CDR3 comprises 14 residues. The V gene end was trimmed by 3 bases and the J gene end by 6 bases; junction bases not matched to a gene: 5. In DNA, the CDR3 is TGTGCCACCAGCAGGTCGGGGGGGGCGGATACGCAGTATTTT. Translated: CATSRSGGADTQYF.

The CDR3 DNA is TGTGCCAGCAGCTTAGTAGCGACACCCTCGAACACCGGGGAGCTGTTTTTT. Its translation: CASSLVATPSNTGELFF. This chain uses TRBV11-2 with TRBJ2-2; a weak D match, TRBD2 (5 bases). CDR3 size: 17 residues. Germline-derived CDR1 and CDR2 are SGHAT and FQNNGV. V dropped 1 base and J dropped 0 bases, with 12 bases sitting between them.

The chain couples TRBV30 to TRBJ2-7, with TRBD1 as a possible D gene (6 bases). Germline V CDR1 and CDR2: GTSNPN, SVGIG (reference sequence). The CDR3 extends over 13 amino acids. The CDR3 coding sequence is TGTGCTTACGAGACAGGTCACTCCTACGAGCAGTACTTC. Translating gives CAYETGHSYEQYF.

The genes are TRBV5-1 and TRBJ2-5; 9 nucleotides align to TRBD2. Germline V CDR1 and CDR2: SGHRS, YFSETQ. Trimming at V came to 4 bases and at J to 1 base, leaving 5 bases not matched to a gene. The CDR3 runs to 15 residues. The CDR3 spells CASSTLTSGQETQYF. CDR3 DNA sequence: TGCGCCAGCAGCACTTTGACTAGCGGCCAAGAGACCCAGTACTTC.

The rearrangement uses TRBV15 and TRBJ1-2, with D possibly TRBD1 on 5 matching bases. The germline V gene encodes CDR1 LNHNV and CDR2 YYDKDF (reference sequence). The CDR3 runs 15 residues. Between the trimmed V and J ends, which lost 0 bases and 6 bases, there was a span of 14 bases. For the CDR3, the DNA is TGTGCCACCAGCAGAGATGGTACAGGTGCGGATGGCTACACCTTC. Its protein product is CATSRDGTGADGYTF.

The chain employs TRBV5-4 and TRBJ1-2; 7 nucleotides match TRBD1. Trimming cost V 5 bases and J 4 bases; bases outside gene matches: 5. The CDR3 length is 13 residues. The germline V gene has CDR1 SGHNT and CDR2 YYREEE (reference sequence). CDR3 loop: CASSPDRIYGYTF. CDR3 bases: TGTGCCAGCAGTCCGGACAGGATCTATGGCTACACCTTC.

The chain joins TRBV19 to TRBJ1-5; weak D call: TRBD1 (6 bases). Trimming shortened V by 8 bases and J by 3 bases, and 14 bases separated the two germline ends. From germline, CDR1 is LNHDA and CDR2 SQIVND (reference sequence). The CDR3 is 14 amino acids. The CDR3 DNA reads as TGTGCCAGTGAGGGGACAAGGGCCAATCAGCCCCAGCATTTT. Translating gives CASEGTRANQPQHF.

J is TRBJ2-1 and V is TRBV2; tentatively, D is TRBD2 (6 bases). Trimming removed 10 bases from V and 9 bases from J, with 22 bases in between. This CDR3 region has 14 residues. Germline V CDR1 and CDR2: SNHLY, FYNNEI. The CDR3 DNA follows: TGTGCCACCAGCTTCGCAGGGAGGAGAGTTGAGCAGTTCTTC. As protein: CATSFAGRRVEQFF. Full variable domain (remainder filled in from reference TRBV2 and TRBJ2-1): EPEVTQTPSHQVTQMGQEVILRCVPISNHLYFYWYRQILGQKVEFLVSFYNNEISEKSEIFDDQFSVERPDGSNFTLKIRSTKLEDSAMYFCATSFAGRRVEQFFGPGTRLTVL.

V and J are TRBV30 and TRBJ2-5; D call uncertain. Germline V CDR1 and CDR2: GTSNPN, SVGIG (reference sequence). Trimming pared 0 bases from V and 5 bases from J, leaving 13 bases between. The CDR3 loop spans 14 amino acids. CDR3 nucleotide sequence: TGTGCCTGGAGTGTACGTCCTAGTCTCGAGACCCAGTACTTC. Protein product: CAWSVRPSLETQYF. Combining the CDR3 with reference TRBV30 and TRBJ2-5 gives the whole variable domain SQTIHQWPATLVQPVGSPLSLECTVEGTSNPNLYWYRQAAGRGLQLLFYSVGIGQISSEVPQNLSASRPQDRQFILSSKKLLLSDSGFYLCAWSVRPSLETQYFGPGTRLLVL.

The chain is built from TRBV5-1 and TRBJ2-1, with TRBD2 identical over 10 bases. CDR1 is SGHRS, CDR2 YFSETQ, per germline. The CDR3 is made up of 16 amino acids. V was clipped by 0 bases and J by 7 bases; unmatched bases: 7. The CDR3 reads CASSLVLAGAGNEQFF. In DNA form, the CDR3 reads TGCGCCAGCAGCTTGGTTCTAGCGGGAGCGGGAAATGAGCAGTTCTTC.

This clone is a singleton in its sample. The chain employs TRBV6-2 or TRBV6-3 and TRBJ1-5; 7 nucleotides line up with TRBD1. Germline CDR1 is MNHEY and CDR2 is SVGEGT. J lost 3 bases, V lost 2 bases, and 7 bases had no gene match. The CDR3 has 16 amino acids. CDR3 DNA: TGTGCCAGCAGTTACGGGACAGACTTTCTCAATCAGCCCCAGCATTTT. Residues: CASSYGTDFLNQPQHF.

This chain joins TRBV9 and TRBJ2-1, with 13 nucleotides matching TRBD2. After removal of 3 bases from V and 8 bases from J, the junction contained 11 bases not matched to a gene. Germline CDR1 is SGDLS and CDR2 is YYNGEE. The CDR3 covers 17 residues. CDR3 region: CASSGGLAGVIGDEQFF. The CDR3 nucleotides read TGTGCCAGCAGCGGCGGACTAGCGGGAGTGATAGGAGATGAGCAGTTCTTC.

This clone was picked up one time. The chain recombines TRBV3-1 (or the pseudogene TRBV3-2) with TRBJ2-7; tentatively, D is TRBD2 (5 bases). The V end lost 1 base, the J end lost 2 bases, and 12 bases lay between the germline ends. There are 15 residues in the CDR3. The germline gives CDR1 LGHDT, CDR2 YNNKEL (reference sequence). CDR3 sequence reads: CASSQGGSLAYEQYF. The CDR3 DNA is TGTGCCAGCAGCCAAGGAGGGAGTTTAGCCTACGAGCAGTACTTC.

The J gene is TRBJ2-7, the V gene TRBV11-3, with D perhaps TRBD2 (5 bases). This CDR3 spans 13 amino acids. V lost 5 bases and J 4 bases, leaving 12 bases between the germline ends. Germline V gene sequence: CDR1 SGHNT, CDR2 YENEEA. This CDR3 reads CASSNGVGYEQYF. The CDR3 bases are TGTGCCAGCAGCAACGGGGTTGGGTACGAGCAGTACTTC.

Concerning this clone itself: This CDR3 is also generated by other DNA sequences in the sample. The V call is TRBV28, the J call TRBJ1-5; weak D call: TRBD1 (5 bases). Deletions cut 3 bases from V and 3 bases from J, with 9 bases between. The CDR3 covers 14 residues. Germline lookup yields CDR1 MDHEN and CDR2 SYDVKM. The CDR3 spells CASSLGQNNQPQHF. In DNA, the CDR3 is TGTGCCAGCAGTTTGGGGCAGAACAATCAGCCCCAGCATTTT.